This TCR beta chain was observed in a study of blood T cells in healthy people across ages. Turning to this clonotype: Its cognate antigen is unknown.

Trimming at V came to 4 bases and at J to 2 bases, leaving 7 bases not matched to a gene. This CDR3 is built from 15 residues. Germline V gene sequence: CDR1 LNHDA, CDR2 SQIVND (reference sequence). Study-level findings and limits: A greater number of naive CD4+ cells and higher diversity distinguished long-lived donors from aged donors.

Through a sample-barcoded 5' primer and a J-beta primer mix, a second PCR was run for about 7 to 12 cycles. MiXCR, applied by TCRdb to the 5' RACE reads, yields one record per CDR3 protein. The sample has almost 300,000 distinct CDR3 sequences; 25% to 30% are singletons. What was sequenced was blood. The chain uses TRBV19 and TRBJ2-5; 7 nucleotides line up with TRBD1. The receptor comes from a woman in her 70s in good health. CDR3 sequence reads: CASSTGTAEQETQYF. The CDR3 bases are TGTGCCAGTAGTACAGGGACAGCAGAGCAAGAGACCCAGTACTTC. The whole variable domain, remainder taken from reference TRBV19 and TRBJ2-5, is DGGITQSPKYLFRKEGQNVTLSCEQNLNHDAMYWYRQDPGQGLRLIYYSQIVNDFQKGDIAEGYSVSREKKESFPLTVTSAQKNPTAFYLCASSTGTAEQETQYFGPGTRLLVL.